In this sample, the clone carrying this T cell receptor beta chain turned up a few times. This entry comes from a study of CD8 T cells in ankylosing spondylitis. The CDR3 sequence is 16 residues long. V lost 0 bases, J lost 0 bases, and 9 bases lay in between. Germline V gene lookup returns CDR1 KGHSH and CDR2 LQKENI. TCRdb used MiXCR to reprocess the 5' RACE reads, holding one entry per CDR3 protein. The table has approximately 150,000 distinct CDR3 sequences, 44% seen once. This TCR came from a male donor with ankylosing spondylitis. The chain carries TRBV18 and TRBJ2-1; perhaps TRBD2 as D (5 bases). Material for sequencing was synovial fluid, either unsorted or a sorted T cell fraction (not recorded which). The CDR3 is CASSPPRRASYNEQFF. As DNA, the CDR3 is TGTGCCAGCTCACCACCGAGGCGGGCCTCCTACAATGAGCAGTTCTTC.